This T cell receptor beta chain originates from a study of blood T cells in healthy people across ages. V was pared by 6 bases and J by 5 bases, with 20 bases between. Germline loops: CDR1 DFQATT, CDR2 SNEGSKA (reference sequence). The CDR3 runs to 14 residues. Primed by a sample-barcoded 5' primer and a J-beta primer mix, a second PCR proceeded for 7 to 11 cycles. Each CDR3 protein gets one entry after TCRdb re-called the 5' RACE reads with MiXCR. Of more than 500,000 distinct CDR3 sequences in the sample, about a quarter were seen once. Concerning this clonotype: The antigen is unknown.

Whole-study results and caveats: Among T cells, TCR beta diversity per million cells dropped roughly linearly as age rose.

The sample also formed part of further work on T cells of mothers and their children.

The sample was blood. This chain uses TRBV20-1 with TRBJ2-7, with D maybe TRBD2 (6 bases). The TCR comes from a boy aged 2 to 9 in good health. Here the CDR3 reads CSAVRSGGVNEQYF. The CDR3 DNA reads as TGCAGTGCGGTCCGTAGCGGAGGGGTAAACGAGCAGTACTTC.